Each of the 8 T cell receptor beta chains below was sequenced from the same sample in a study of T-cell reconstitution after alpha-beta-depleted transplantation in children. Unique molecular identifiers tagged the TCRbeta library. From the PCR reads, TCRdb called clonotypes with MiXCR, one entry per CDR3 protein. The sample shows about 260,000 distinct CDR3 sequences, roughly 11% of them seen only once. The sequences come from peripheral blood, collected 180 days after TCRalphabeta/CD19-depleted stem cell transplant. These receptors were collected from a male patient aged 2-15 years who had a stem cell transplant for chronic granulomatous disease, so the T cells may come from the graft donor.

This clonotype was detected ten times or more. This rearrangement joins TRBV4-2 to TRBJ2-7; the match to TRBD1 covers 9 bases. J lost 0 bases, V lost 1 base, and 13 bases had no gene match. The CDR3 is 19 amino acids. Germline V gene sequence: CDR1 LGHNA, CDR2 YNFKEQ. The CDR3 loop reads CASSQVPGQGAPSSYEQYF. The CDR3 region has the DNA TGTGCCAGCAGCCAAGTTCCGGGACAGGGAGCTCCGAGCTCCTACGAGCAGTACTTC.

This clonotype has at least ten counts. This chain uses TRBV28 with TRBJ1-1, with a possible D match to TRBD1 (5 bases). This CDR3 has 12 residues. V shed 3 bases and J shed 9 bases, with 11 bases lying between them. Per germline, CDR1 MDHEN and CDR2 SYDVKM. CDR3 residues: CASSFEGVKAFF. The CDR3 nucleotides read TGTGCCAGCAGTTTTGAAGGGGTTAAAGCTTTCTTT.

The sample holds many counts of this clonotype. This chain links TRBV6-5 with TRBJ2-1; perhaps D is TRBD1 or TRBD2 (5 bases each). Deletions cut 7 bases from V and 9 bases from J, with 13 bases between. Germline CDR1 reads MNHEY; CDR2 reads SVGAGI. CDR3 size: 12 residues. CDR3 region: CASNTRGGEQFF. The CDR3 DNA is TGTGCCAGCAACACGCGTGGGGGTGAGCAGTTCTTC.

For this clonotype: One base away lies a much larger clone, so this may be a sequencing read error. V gene TRBV5-1 combines with J gene TRBJ1-2, with D maybe TRBD1 (6 bases). Germline V lookup: CDR1 SGHRS, CDR2 YFSETQ. The CDR3 extends over 16 amino acids. CDR3 region: CASSTQGTGNNYGYPF. CDR3 sequence (DNA): TGCGCCAGCAGCACCCAGGGGACGGGTAATAACTATGGCTACCCCTTC.

Ten or more counts support this clonotype. V and J are TRBV6-5 and TRBJ2-1, with unresolved D. Germline CDR1 reads MNHEY; CDR2 reads SVGAGI. Trimming removed 2 bases at V and 0 bases at J, with 8 bases between. The CDR3 is 15 residues long. CDR3 bases: TGTGCCAGCAGTTACCTCAGGAGCTCCTACAATGAGCAGTTCTTC. This translates into CASSYLRSSYNEQFF.

This clonotype occurred many times. The rearrangement links TRBV18 to TRBJ2-1, with 11 bases that match TRBD2. The germline V gene encodes CDR1 KGHSH and CDR2 LQKENI. This CDR3 has 18 amino acids. The trim removed 4 bases at V and 4 bases at J, leaving 12 bases unmatched. The DNA for the CDR3 is TGTGCCAGCTCACGGCGACTAGCGGGATCGGCCAATTACAATGAGCAGTTCTTC. It is translated as CASSRRLAGSANYNEQFF.

This clonotype was found many times. The genes are TRBV6-2 or TRBV6-3 and TRBJ2-1; 8 nucleotides agree with TRBD1. CDR1 is MNHEY, CDR2 SVGEGT, per germline. V gave up 6 bases and J gave up 8 bases; unmatched junction bases: 9. There are 14 residues in the CDR3. This CDR3 reads CASSPWTGIDEQFF. The CDR3 DNA reads as TGTGCCAGCAGCCCCTGGACAGGGATCGATGAGCAGTTCTTC.

This clonotype was detected a few times. The rearrangement links TRBV28 to TRBJ2-7, with TRBD2 as a possible D gene (7 bases). This CDR3 has 15 amino acids. From germline, CDR1 is MDHEN and CDR2 SYDVKM. Trimming cost V 8 bases and J 2 bases, with 19 bases left between them. CDR3 sequence: CASRQGGGRTYEQYF. DNA for the CDR3: TGTGCCAGCCGGCAAGGGGGGGGACGCACCTACGAGCAGTACTTC.